This T cell receptor beta chain derives from a study of blood T cell repertoires in COVID-19. The wider study: Samples of COVID-19 (acute and convalescent) were obtained from the United States, Italy and Spain. PBMCs, B-cell-depleted T cells, or T cells provided the cDNA or gDNA that made up the material.

The V gene end was trimmed by 3 bases and the J gene end by 8 bases; junction bases not matched to a gene: 7. Germline V gives CDR1 MNHEY, CDR2 SMNVEV (reference sequence). The CDR3 loop spans 14 amino acids. Original analysis: Estimates of nucleated cell counts were drawn from the amplification of reference gene primers. Assay used: immunoSEQ multiplex PCR; TCRdb lists only in-frame clones, some missing. That table furnishes V, J and clone size, whereas the DNA furnished D and trimming. The repertoire includes about 170,000 clones, 88% of them detected once, and around 1.9% sits in the top ten. Sequencing input: peripheral blood. The chain couples TRBV27 to TRBJ2-1; TRBD2 aligns across 7 bases. The TCR was taken from a man in his fifties who had recovered from COVID-19. This CDR3 reads CASSLAGTKHEQFF. CDR3 nucleotide sequence: TGTGCCAGCAGTTTGGCCGGGACTAAGCATGAGCAGTTCTTC.